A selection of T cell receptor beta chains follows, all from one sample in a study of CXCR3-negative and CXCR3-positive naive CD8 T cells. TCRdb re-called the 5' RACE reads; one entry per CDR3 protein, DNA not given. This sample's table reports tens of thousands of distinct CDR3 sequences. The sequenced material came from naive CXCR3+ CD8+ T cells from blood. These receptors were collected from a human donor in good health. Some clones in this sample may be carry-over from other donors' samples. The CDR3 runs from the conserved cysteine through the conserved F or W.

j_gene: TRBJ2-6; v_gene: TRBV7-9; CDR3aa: CATLWLGGVETNVLTF
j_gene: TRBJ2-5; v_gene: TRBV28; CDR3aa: CASSFLDRAQETQYF
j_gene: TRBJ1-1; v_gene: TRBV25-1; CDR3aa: CASETTQEDTEALF
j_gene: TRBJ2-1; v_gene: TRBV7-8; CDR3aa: CASSLHRWEQFF
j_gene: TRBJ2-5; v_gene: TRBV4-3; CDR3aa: CASSQDDGDGETQYF
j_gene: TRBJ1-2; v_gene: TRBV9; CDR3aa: CASSDNRDRGYGYTF
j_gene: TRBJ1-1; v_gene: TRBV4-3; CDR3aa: CASSQEMGPGDSTEAFF
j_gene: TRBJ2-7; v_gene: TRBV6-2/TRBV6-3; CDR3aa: CASSYGSGRPPGEQYF
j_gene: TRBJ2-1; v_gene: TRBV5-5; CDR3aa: CASSYGTGPREKFF
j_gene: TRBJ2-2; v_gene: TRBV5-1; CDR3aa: CASSLEREADTGELFF
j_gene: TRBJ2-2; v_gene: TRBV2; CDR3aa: CASRPRQGGTNTGELFF
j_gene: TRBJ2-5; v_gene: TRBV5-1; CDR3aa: CASSFTSGGTETQYF
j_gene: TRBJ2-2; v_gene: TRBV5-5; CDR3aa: CASSLGGGSGELFF
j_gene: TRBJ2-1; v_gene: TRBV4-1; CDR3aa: CASSQWDSLYNEQLF
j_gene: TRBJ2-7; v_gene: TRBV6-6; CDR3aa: CASSSVGQGYEQYF
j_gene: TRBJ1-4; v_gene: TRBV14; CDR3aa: CASSQDSVGLNEKLFF
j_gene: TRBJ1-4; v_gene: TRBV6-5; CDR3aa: CASSYSQTGVEEKLFF
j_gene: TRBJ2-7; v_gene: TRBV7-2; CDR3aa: CASSLPAYEQYF
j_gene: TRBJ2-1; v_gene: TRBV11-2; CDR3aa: CASSSGLEGGYNEQFF
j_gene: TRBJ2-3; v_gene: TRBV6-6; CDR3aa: CASSTLTDTQYF
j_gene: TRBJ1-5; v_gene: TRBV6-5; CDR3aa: CASSPWDSNQPQHF
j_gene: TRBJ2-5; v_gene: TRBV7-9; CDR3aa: CASSFTTGGAETQYF
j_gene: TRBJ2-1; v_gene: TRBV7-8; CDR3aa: CASSASAGWDNEQFF
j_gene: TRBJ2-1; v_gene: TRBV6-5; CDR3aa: CASSYQRRQAPEQFF
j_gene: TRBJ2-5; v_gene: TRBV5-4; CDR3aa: CASSFKGLQYQETQYF
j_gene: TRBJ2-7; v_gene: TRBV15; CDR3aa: CATSREASVTYEQYF
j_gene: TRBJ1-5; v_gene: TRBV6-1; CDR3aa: CASKTHQGNLQPQHF
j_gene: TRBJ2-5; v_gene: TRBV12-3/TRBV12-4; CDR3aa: CASTLIGRGNQETQYF
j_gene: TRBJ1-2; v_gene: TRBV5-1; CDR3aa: CASSLEANYGYTF
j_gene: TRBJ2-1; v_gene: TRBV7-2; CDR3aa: CASSLLRQGNEQFF
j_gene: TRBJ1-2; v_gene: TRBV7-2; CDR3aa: CASSDGALGYGYTF
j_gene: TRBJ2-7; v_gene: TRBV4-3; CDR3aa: CASSQGLAGLSSYEQYF
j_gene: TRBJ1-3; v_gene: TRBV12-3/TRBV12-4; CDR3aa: CASSWTLGNTIYF
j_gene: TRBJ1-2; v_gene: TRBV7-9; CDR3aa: CASSDGQYDGYTF
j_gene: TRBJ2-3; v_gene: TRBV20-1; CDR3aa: CSARDPTSETTDTQYF
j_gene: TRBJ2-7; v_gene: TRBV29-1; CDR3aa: CSVEDRDGASYEQYF
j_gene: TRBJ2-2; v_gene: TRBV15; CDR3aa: CATSTDRGYGGELFF
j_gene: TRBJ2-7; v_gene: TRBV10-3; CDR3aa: CAISGSGEGSYEQYF
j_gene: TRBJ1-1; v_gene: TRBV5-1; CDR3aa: CASSPGNRGRTEAFF
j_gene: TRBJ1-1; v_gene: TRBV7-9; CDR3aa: CASPAGGAGTEAFF
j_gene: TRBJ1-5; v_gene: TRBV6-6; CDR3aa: CASTLTGIHNQPQHF
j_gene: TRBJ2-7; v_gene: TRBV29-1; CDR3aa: CSVGGSTNRKYEQYF
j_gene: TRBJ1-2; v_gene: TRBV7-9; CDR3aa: CASSAAGQGAYGYTF
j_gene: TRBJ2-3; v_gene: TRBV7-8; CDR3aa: CASSLLAGGPDTQYF
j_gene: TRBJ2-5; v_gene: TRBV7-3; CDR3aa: CASSWGAGGSQETQYF
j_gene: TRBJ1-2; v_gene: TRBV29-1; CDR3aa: CSAVGQGRSGYTF
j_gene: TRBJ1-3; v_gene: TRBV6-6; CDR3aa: CASSPPTGATGNTIYF
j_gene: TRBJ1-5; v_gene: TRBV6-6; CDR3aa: CASTLTLNQPQHF
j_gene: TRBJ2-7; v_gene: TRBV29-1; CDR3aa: CSVESQLSYEQYF
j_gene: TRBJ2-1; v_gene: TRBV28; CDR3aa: CASSVGLAAYNEQFF
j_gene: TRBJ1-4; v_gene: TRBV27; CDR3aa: CASSLSRGRGIEKLFF
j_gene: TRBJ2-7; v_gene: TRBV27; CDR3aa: CASSLAGKYEQYF
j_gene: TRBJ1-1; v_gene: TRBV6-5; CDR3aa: CASSYKVGGASEAFF
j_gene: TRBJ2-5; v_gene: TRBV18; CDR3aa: CASSPREETQYF
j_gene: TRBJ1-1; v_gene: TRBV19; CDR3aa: CASSLWDSGVAFF
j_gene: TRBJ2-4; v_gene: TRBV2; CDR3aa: CASSPGTGGGGRNIQYF
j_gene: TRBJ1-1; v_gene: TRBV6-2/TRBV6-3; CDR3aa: CASTDAQPWTEAFF
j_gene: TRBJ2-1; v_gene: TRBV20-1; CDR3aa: CSVGDTYNEQFF
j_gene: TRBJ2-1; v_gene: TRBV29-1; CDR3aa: CSVEAPGQGHNEQFF